Detailed here is one TCR beta chain. The germline gives CDR1 SGHTA, CDR2 FQGNSA. The CDR3 is 14 amino acids. The germline V and J ends were trimmed by 1 base and 6 bases, with 12 bases remaining between them. These data belong to a study of CD39 and CD103 CD8 tumor-infiltrating T cells. The method was immunoSEQ multiplex PCR; TCRdb's version includes in-frame clones alone and lacks a portion of them. This sample has roughly 18,000 clones; 75% to 95% occur once, and the top ten carry 4.3%. This receptor was identified in a human donor with head and neck squamous cell carcinoma. The rearrangement links TRBV7-2 to TRBJ1-2; a weak D match, TRBD1 (5 bases). Sequenced material: CD8+ T cells sorted from blood. Regarding subset: total memory CD8 T cells (CD45RA-CCR7+/-) from blood or uninvolved lymph node. DNA for the CDR3: TGTGCCAGCAGCTTAGTACCAGGGTTAGATGGCTACACCTTC. This translates into CASSLVPGLDGYTF.